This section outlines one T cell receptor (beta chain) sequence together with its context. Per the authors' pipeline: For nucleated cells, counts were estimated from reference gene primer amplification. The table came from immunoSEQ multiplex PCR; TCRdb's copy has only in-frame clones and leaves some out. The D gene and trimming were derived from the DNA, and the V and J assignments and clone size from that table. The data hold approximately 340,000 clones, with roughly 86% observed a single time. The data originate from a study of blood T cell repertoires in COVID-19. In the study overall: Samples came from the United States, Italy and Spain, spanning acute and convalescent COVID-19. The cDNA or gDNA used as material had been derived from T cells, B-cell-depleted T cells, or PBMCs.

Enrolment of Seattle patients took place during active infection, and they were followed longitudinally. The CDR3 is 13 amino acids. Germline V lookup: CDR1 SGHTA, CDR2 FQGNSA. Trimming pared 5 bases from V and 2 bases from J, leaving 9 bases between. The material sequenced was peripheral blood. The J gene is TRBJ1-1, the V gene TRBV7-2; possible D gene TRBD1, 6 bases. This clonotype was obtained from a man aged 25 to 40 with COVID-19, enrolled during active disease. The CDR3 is CASSQGQNTEAFF. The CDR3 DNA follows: TGTGCCAGCAGCCAGGGACAAAACACTGAAGCTTTCTTT.